The table lists the clone carrying this T cell receptor (beta chain) with a few counts. This specimen comes from a study of human T cells and chemical hapten exposure. Time point: patch test 3, about 24 weeks after DPC sensitization. Treatment: therapeutic diphenylcyclopropenone sensitization with weekly scalp DPC. CDR3 length equals 14 residues. Germline lookup yields CDR1 ENHRY and CDR2 SYGVKD. The germline V and J ends were trimmed by 6 bases and 3 bases, with 11 bases remaining between them. TCRdb recomputed calls from the RACE reads with MiXCR, one row per CDR3 protein. The sample lists 150,000 to 200,000 distinct CDR3 sequences; approximately 24% were seen once.

The chain is built from TRBV10-3 and TRBJ2-2; D possibly uses TRBD1 or TRBD2 (5 bases each). The sequences come from whole blood, collected in connection with sensitization to the hapten diphenylcyclopropenone (DPC). The TCR was taken from a woman in her forties with alopecia areata. Some clones in this sample may be carry-over from other donors' samples. CDR3 coding DNA: TGTGCCATCAGCGGGGCCGAACACACCGGGGAGCTGTTTTTT. Its protein is CAISGAEHTGELFF.